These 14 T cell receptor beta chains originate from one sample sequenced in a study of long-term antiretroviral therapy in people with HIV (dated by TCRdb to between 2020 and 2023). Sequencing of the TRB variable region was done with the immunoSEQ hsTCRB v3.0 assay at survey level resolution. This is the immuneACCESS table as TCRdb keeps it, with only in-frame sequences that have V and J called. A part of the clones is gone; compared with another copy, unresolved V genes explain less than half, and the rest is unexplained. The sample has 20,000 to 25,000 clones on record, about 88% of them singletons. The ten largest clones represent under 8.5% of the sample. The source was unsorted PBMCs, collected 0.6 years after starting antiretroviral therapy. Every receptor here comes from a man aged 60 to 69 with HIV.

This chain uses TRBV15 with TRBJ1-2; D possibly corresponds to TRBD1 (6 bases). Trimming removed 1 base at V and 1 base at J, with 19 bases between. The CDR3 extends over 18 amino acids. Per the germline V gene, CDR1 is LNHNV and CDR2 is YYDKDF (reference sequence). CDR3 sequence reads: CATSRGTGGIFLNYGYTF. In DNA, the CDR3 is TGTGCCACCAGCAGAGGGACGGGGGGCATATTCCTTAACTATGGCTACACCTTC. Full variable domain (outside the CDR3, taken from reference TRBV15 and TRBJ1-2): DAMVIQNPRYQVTQFGKPVTLSCSQTLNHNVMYWYQQKSSQAPKLLFHYYDKDFNNEADTPDNFQSRRPNTSFCFLDIRSPGLGDTAMYLCATSRGTGGIFLNYGYTFGSGTRLTVV.

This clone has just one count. CDR3 in amino acids: CASSLVQGAGEQYF. CDR3 bases: TGCGCCAGCAGCTTAGTACAGGGGGCCGGCGAGCAGTACTTC. This sequence joins TRBV5-1 and TRBJ2-7, with 9 bases matching TRBD1. The J segment lost 6 bases and the V segment lost 2 bases, leaving 6 bases of the junction unmatched. The CDR3 length is 14 residues. Germline V lookup: CDR1 SGHRS, CDR2 YFSETQ.

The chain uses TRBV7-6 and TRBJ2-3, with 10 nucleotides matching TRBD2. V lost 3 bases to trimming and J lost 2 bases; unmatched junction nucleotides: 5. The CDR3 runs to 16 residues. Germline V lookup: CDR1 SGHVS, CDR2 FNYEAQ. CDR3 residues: CASSLEREGLTDTQYF. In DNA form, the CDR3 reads TGTGCCAGCAGCTTGGAGCGGGAGGGTCTCACAGATACGCAGTATTTT.

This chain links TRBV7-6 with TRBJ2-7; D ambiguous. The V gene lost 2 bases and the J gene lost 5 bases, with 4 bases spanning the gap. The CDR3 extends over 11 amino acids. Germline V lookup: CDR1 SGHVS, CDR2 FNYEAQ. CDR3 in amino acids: CASSLPNEQYF. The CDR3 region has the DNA TGTGCCAGCAGCTTACCGAACGAGCAGTACTTC. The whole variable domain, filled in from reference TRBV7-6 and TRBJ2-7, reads GAGVSQSPRYKVTKRGQDVALRCDPISGHVSLYWYRQALGQGPEFLTYFNYEAQQDKSGLPNDRFSAERPEGSISTLTIQRTEQRDSAMYRCASSLPNEQYFGPGTRLTVT.

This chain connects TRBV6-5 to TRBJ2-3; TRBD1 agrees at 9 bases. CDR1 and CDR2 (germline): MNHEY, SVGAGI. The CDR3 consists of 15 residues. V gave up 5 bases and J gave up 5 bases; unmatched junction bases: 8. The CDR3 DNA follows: TGTGCCAGCAGTGGGTTACAGGGGGCTGGAGATACGCAGTATTTT. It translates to CASSGLQGAGDTQYF.

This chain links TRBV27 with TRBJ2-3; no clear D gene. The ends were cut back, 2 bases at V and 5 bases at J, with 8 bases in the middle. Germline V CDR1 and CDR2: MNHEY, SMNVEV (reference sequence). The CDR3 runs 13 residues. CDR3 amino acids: CASSLGRLDTQYF. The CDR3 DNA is TGTGCCAGCAGTTTAGGCCGGTTAGATACGCAGTATTTT.

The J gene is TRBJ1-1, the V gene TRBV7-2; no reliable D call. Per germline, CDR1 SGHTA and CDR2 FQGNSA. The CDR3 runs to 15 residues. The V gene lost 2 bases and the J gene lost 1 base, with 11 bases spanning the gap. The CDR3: CASSLYGHENTEAFF. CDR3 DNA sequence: TGTGCCAGCAGCTTATACGGCCATGAGAACACTGAAGCTTTCTTT.

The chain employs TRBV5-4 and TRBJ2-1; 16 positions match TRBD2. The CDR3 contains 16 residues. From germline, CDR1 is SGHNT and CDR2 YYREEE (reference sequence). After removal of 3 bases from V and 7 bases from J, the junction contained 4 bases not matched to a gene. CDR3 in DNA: TGTGCCAGCAGCTCCGGGACTAGCGGGAGGGGTAATGAGCAGTTCTTC. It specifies CASSSGTSGRGNEQFF.

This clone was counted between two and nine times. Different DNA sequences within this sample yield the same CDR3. CDR3 bases: TGTGCCAGCAGCTTAGGGTCCCCTGAAGCTTTCTTT. This gives the protein CASSLGSPEAFF. The chain is built from TRBV7-9 and TRBJ1-1; D not resolved. From germline, CDR1 is SEHNR and CDR2 FQNEAQ (reference sequence). Trimming left V 1 base short and J 6 bases short, with 6 bases between. This CDR3 has 12 residues.

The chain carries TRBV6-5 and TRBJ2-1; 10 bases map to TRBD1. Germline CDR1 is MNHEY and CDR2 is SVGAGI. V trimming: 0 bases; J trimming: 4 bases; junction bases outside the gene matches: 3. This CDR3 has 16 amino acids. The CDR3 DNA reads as TGTGCCAGCAGTTACTCCGGGACAGGGGCTTACAATGAGCAGTTCTTC. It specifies CASSYSGTGAYNEQFF.

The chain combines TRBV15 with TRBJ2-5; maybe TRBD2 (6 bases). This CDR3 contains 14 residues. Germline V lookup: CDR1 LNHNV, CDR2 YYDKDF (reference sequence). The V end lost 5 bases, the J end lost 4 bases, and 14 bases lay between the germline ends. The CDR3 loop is CATSPRLGAETQYF. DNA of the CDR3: TGTGCCACCAGCCCCCGACTAGGGGCAGAGACCCAGTACTTC.

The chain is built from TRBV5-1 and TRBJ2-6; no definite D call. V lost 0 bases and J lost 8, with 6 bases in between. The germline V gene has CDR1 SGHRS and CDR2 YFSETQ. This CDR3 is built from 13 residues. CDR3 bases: TGCGCCAGCAGCTTGGGTCACCCCAACGTCCTGACTTTC. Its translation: CASSLGHPNVLTF.

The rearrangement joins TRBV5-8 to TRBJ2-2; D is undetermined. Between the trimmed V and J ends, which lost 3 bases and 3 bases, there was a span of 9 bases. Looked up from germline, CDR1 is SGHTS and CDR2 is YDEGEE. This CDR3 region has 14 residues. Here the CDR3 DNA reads TGTGCCAGCAGCTCAACTCTGTACACCGGGGAGCTGTTTTTT. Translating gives CASSSTLYTGELFF.

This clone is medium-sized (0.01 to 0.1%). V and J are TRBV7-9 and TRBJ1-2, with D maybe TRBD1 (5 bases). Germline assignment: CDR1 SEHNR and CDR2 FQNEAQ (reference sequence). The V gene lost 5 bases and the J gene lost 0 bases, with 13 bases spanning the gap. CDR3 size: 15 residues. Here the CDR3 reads CASSSRDYPNYGYTF. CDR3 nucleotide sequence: TGTGCCAGCAGCAGCCGGGACTACCCTAACTATGGCTACACCTTC.